This TCR beta chain came from a study of early T cells in non-severe SARS-CoV-2 infection. Overall study: Sequencing used unsorted whole-blood bulk RNA, so chains lack pairing.

This clonotype was detected many times. What it binds is unknown. One end of the junction is discordant with germline, which a read error may explain. The CDR3 sequence is 16 residues long. From germline, CDR1 is SGHDN and CDR2 FVKESK. Study results and limitations: VDJdb-based matching was biased toward anti-spike CD8 responses and missed private and CD4 specificities.

TCRdb independently ran MiXCR on the 5' RACE reads; one entry per CDR3 protein. The sample carries 37,000 or so distinct CDR3 sequences, over 3.5% recorded once. Sequences were obtained from whole blood. The chain is built from TRBV14 and TRBJ2-1; possibly TRBD2 for D (6 bases). The clonotype was recovered from an adult who was a healthcare worker with PCR-confirmed SARS-CoV-2 infection or an uninfected control (not recorded which). This chain's CDR3 is CASGQDTSSPYNEQFF. The CDR3 nucleotides read TGTGCCAGCGGCCAAGATACTAGCAGCCCCTACAATGAGCAGTTCTTC.